The 29 T cell receptor beta chains reported below all come from one sample, sequenced in a study of regulatory T cells in long-lasting Graves disease. Noted time point: persistent/refractory GD, antithyroid drugs over 5 years with positive TRAb. PBMC RNA was the source of the TCR library. To make TCR beta libraries, researchers used iRepertoire HTBI primers and Arm-PCR of CDR3 regions. TCRdb re-called the multiplex PCR reads through MiXCR, storing one row per CDR3 protein. Here the sample spans over 300,000 distinct CDR3 sequences, around a fifth being singletons. Sequencing used peripheral blood mononuclear cells (PBMCs), obtained when the disease was refractory, from a patient treated with antithyroid drugs. These TCRs come from a female donor with Graves disease.

This clonotype was counted ten times or more. The chain couples TRBV12-3 or TRBV12-4 to TRBJ1-1; weak D call: TRBD1 (6 bases). V was pared by 5 bases and J by 7 bases, with 17 bases between. This CDR3 has 14 residues. The CDR3 DNA follows: TGTGCCAGCAGTCTTCCCCCAGGGGCTCGTGAAGCTTTCTTT. Translating gives CASSLPPGAREAFF.

This clonotype was found a few times. This chain uses TRBV29-1 with TRBJ2-7; maybe TRBD1 (7 bases). The germline V gene encodes CDR1 SQVTM and CDR2 ANQGSEA. V lost 6 bases and J 5 bases, leaving 11 bases between the germline ends. The CDR3 covers 11 residues. CDR3 sequence reads: CSVGQRDEQYF. The CDR3 coding sequence is TGCAGCGTGGGACAGCGGGACGAGCAGTACTTC.

This clonotype was detected ten times or more. The chain joins TRBV7-9 to TRBJ2-7, with TRBD2 matching 12 bases. The germline V gene encodes CDR1 SEHNR and CDR2 FQNEAQ (reference sequence). The CDR3 sequence is 16 residues long. V trimming: 7 bases; J trimming: 3 bases; junction bases outside the gene matches: 10. CDR3 in DNA: TGTGCCAGCATCAGAGTCGGACTAGCGGGATTCTACGAGCAGTACTTC. Protein: CASIRVGLAGFYEQYF.

This clonotype was observed a few times. The chain is built from TRBV20-1 and TRBJ2-3; possibly TRBD2 for D (5 bases). Germline values: CDR1 DFQATT, CDR2 SNEGSKA (reference sequence). The CDR3 covers 14 residues. V lost 0 bases, J lost 4 bases, and 11 bases lay in between. The CDR3, as DNA: TGCAGTGCTAGAGATAGGAGCGGTGCAGATACGCAGTATTTT. Translation gives CSARDRSGADTQYF.

As DNA, the CDR3 is TGTGCCAGCAGCTCCACAGGGCTTCGCTCCTTAGCCAAAAACATTCAGTACTTC. This codes for CASSSTGLRSLAKNIQYF. The chain joins TRBV7-9 to TRBJ2-4; D is possibly TRBD1 (6 bases). The V end lost 4 bases, the J end lost 0 bases, and 19 bases lay between the germline ends. Germline V gene sequence: CDR1 SEHNR, CDR2 FQNEAQ (reference sequence). The CDR3 is 18 residues long.

The gene calls are TRBV19 and TRBJ1-1, with D tentatively TRBD1 (6 bases). This CDR3 spans 13 amino acids. From germline, CDR1 is LNHDA and CDR2 SQIVND (reference sequence). The V end was cut by 9 bases, the J end by 4 bases, with 15 bases between. CDR3 nucleotides: TGTGCCAGCGCCTGGGGGGGGCCCACTGAAGCTTTCTTT. Translation: CASAWGGPTEAFF.

The rearrangement links TRBV5-1 to TRBJ2-3, with TRBD2 matching over 13 bases. The CDR3 spans 16 residues. Germline CDR1 is SGHRS and CDR2 is YFSETQ. V shed 0 bases, J shed 4 bases, and the junction held 2 bases outside the gene matches. This CDR3 reads CASSLGTSGRADTQYF. For the CDR3, the DNA is TGCGCCAGCAGCTTGGGGACTAGCGGGAGAGCAGATACGCAGTATTTT.

This clonotype was detected many times. This chain uses TRBV7-8 with TRBJ1-1; no definite D call. V was cut by 5 bases and J by 4 bases, with 11 bases left in between. The CDR3 sequence is 13 residues long. CDR1 is SGHVS and CDR2 is FQNEAQ in the germline V gene. The CDR3 loop reads CASSLMRGTEAFF. The CDR3, as DNA: TGTGCCAGCAGCCTTATGCGCGGCACTGAAGCTTTCTTT.

This clonotype occurred a few times. V usage is TRBV7-2 and J usage is TRBJ1-3; D is unclear. Between the trimmed V and J ends, which lost 5 bases and 2 bases, there was a span of 10 bases. This CDR3 spans 14 amino acids. CDR1 is SGHTA, CDR2 FQGNSA, per germline. The CDR3 reads CASSQRFAGNTIYF. Here the CDR3 DNA reads TGTGCCAGCAGCCAGCGATTCGCTGGAAACACCATATATTTT. The full variable domain, with the rest looked up from reference TRBV7-2 and TRBJ1-3, is GAGVSQSPSNKVTEKGKDVELRCDPISGHTALYWYRQSLGQGLEFLIYFQGNSAPDKSGLPSDRFSAERTGGSVSTLTIQRTQQEDSAVYLCASSQRFAGNTIYFGEGSWLTVV.

The CDR3 region is CASSQDPTGNYGYTF. As DNA, the CDR3 is TGCGCCAGCAGCCAAGACCCTACAGGGAACTATGGCTACACCTTC. This chain links TRBV4-1 with TRBJ1-2; weak D call: TRBD1 (6 bases). Germline V gene sequence: CDR1 MGHRA, CDR2 YSYEKL. V lost 0 bases, J lost 2 bases, and 10 bases lay in between. This CDR3 has 15 residues.

A few counts support this clonotype. The chain links TRBV5-1 to TRBJ1-1, with a weak D call TRBD1 (6 bases). Trimming left V 4 bases short and J 0 bases short, with 13 bases between. Germline V lookup: CDR1 SGHRS, CDR2 YFSETQ. This CDR3 contains 15 residues. CDR3 bases: TGCGCCAGCAGCCAAGGGGGAACGATGAACACTGAAGCTTTCTTT. This encodes CASSQGGTMNTEAFF. The full variable domain, with the rest looked up from reference TRBV5-1 and TRBJ1-1, is KAGVTQTPRYLIKTRGQQVTLSCSPISGHRSVSWYQQTPGQGLQFLFEYFSETQRNKGNFPGRFSGRQFSNSRSEMNVSTLELGDSALYLCASSQGGTMNTEAFFGQGTRLTVV.

This rearrangement joins TRBV14 to TRBJ1-6, with D unclear. Germline V gives CDR1 SGHDN, CDR2 FVKESK. This CDR3 spans 15 amino acids. V lost 2 bases to trimming and J lost 4 bases, with 9 bases between them. The DNA of the CDR3 is TGTGCCAGCAGCCAACCGGGCAGTTATAATTCACCCCTCCACTTT. Translated, it gives CASSQPGSYNSPLHF.

This clonotype showed up many times. V usage is TRBV12-3 or TRBV12-4 and J usage is TRBJ1-4, with unresolved D. V was cut by 7 bases and J by 4 bases, with 13 bases left in between. The CDR3 extends over 14 amino acids. Here the CDR3 DNA reads TGTGCCAGCACCTCGGAAAACCGTAATGAAAAACTGTTTTTT. Translating gives CASTSENRNEKLFF.

This clonotype showed up just a few times. The chain is built from TRBV7-6 and TRBJ2-6; TRBD1 agrees at 7 bases. Germline-derived CDR1 and CDR2 are SGHVS and FNYEAQ. CDR3 size: 16 residues. V lost 4 bases, J lost 1 base, and 4 bases stayed unmatched. CDR3 nucleotide sequence: TGTGCCAGCAGCTCACAACAGGGGTCTGGGGCCAACGTCCTGACTTTC. Translating it yields CASSSQQGSGANVLTF.

This rearrangement joins TRBV5-1 to TRBJ2-5; D perhaps matches TRBD2 (6 bases). Trimming left V 1 base short and J 6 bases short, with 19 bases between. The germline gives CDR1 SGHRS, CDR2 YFSETQ. The CDR3 extends over 16 amino acids. CDR3 DNA: TGCGCCAGCAGCTTGAACTCGCGGGGCGCCCAGCAGACCCAGTACTTC. Translating gives CASSLNSRGAQQTQYF.

J is TRBJ1-6 and V is TRBV5-1; possibly TRBD1 for D (6 bases). The length of the CDR3 is 17 residues. Trimming took 0 bases from V and 3 from J, leaving 13 bases between them. Germline values: CDR1 SGHRS, CDR2 YFSETQ. The CDR3 loop is CASSLGVDRSYNSPLHF. The CDR3 DNA reads as TGCGCCAGCAGCTTGGGAGTCGACAGGAGCTATAATTCACCCCTCCACTTT.

The V and J genes are TRBV6-2 or TRBV6-3 and TRBJ2-2, with D unresolved. V dropped 2 bases and J dropped 4 bases, with 14 bases sitting between them. The CDR3 is 16 amino acids. From germline, CDR1 is MNHEY and CDR2 SVGEGT. The CDR3 is CASSYSASSPTGELFF. The CDR3 region has the DNA TGTGCCAGCAGTTACAGCGCAAGTAGCCCCACCGGGGAGCTGTTTTTT.

The table lists this clonotype with many counts. The chain couples TRBV6-4 to TRBJ1-2, with 8 bases matching TRBD1. This CDR3 has 18 amino acids. The ends lost 5 bases at V and 2 bases at J; junction bases unmatched: 16. Looked up from germline, CDR1 is MRHNA and CDR2 is SNTAGT. CDR3 sequence (DNA): TGTGCCAGCAGTTACGAAACGCGACCTTGGACAGGGAACTATGGCTACACCTTC. Translation gives CASSYETRPWTGNYGYTF.

This clonotype appeared many times. The V and J genes are TRBV7-2 and TRBJ1-1, with D possibly being TRBD1 (6 bases). The CDR3 has 14 amino acids. Trimming shortened V by 2 bases and J by 7 bases, and 14 bases separated the two germline ends. CDR1 SGHTA and CDR2 FQGNSA come from the germline V gene. CDR3 sequence: CASSLKGGMREAFF. Written as DNA, the CDR3 is TGTGCCAGCAGCTTAAAGGGGGGGATGCGTGAAGCTTTCTTT.

A few counts support this clonotype. The rearrangement links TRBV7-9 to TRBJ1-4; D gene unclear. The CDR3 totals 14 residues. Germline V gives CDR1 SEHNR, CDR2 FQNEAQ (reference sequence). V was trimmed by 5 bases and J by 2 bases, leaving 9 bases between them. The CDR3 sequence is CASSHPRTNEKLFF. The CDR3 DNA reads TGTGCCAGCAGCCATCCGCGGACTAATGAAAAACTGTTTTTT. Using reference TRBV7-9 and TRBJ1-4 for the parts outside the CDR3, the full variable domain is DTGVSQNPRHKITKRGQNVTFRCDPISEHNRLYWYRQTLGQGPEFLTYFQNEAQLEKSRLLSDRFSAERPKGSFSTLEIQRTEQGDSAMYLCASSHPRTNEKLFFGSGTQLSVL.

This clonotype was counted between two and nine times. The chain uses TRBV18 and TRBJ2-7; possibly TRBD2 for D (5 bases). Trimming removed 6 bases at V and 4 bases at J, with 16 bases between. CDR3 size: 14 residues. Germline values: CDR1 KGHSH, CDR2 LQKENI. In DNA form, the CDR3 reads TGTGCCAGCTCGCCCGGGGTCAGTGCGTACGAGCAGTACTTC. It translates to CASSPGVSAYEQYF. Combining the CDR3 with reference TRBV18 and TRBJ2-7 gives the whole variable domain NAGVMQNPRHLVRRRGQEARLRCSPMKGHSHVYWYRQLPEEGLKFMVYLQKENIIDESGMPKERFSAEFPKEGPSILRIQQVVRGDSAAYFCASSPGVSAYEQYFGPGTRLTVT.

Only one count was recorded for this clonotype. A read error may produce the germline difference seen at one junction end. The gene calls are TRBV30 and TRBJ1-1, with 10 positions matching TRBD1. CDR1 GTSNPN and CDR2 SVGIG come from the germline V gene (reference sequence). This CDR3 is built from 13 residues. The CDR3 nucleotides are TGTGTCTGGACCTCCGGGACAGGGGCGGAAGCTTTCTTT. As protein: CVWTSGTGAEAFF.

This clonotype has a count of ten or more. The chain combines TRBV6-5 with TRBJ1-5, with TRBD1 matching over 8 bases. The trim removed 2 bases at V and 2 bases at J, leaving 17 bases unmatched. The germline CDR1 and CDR2 sequences are MNHEY and SVGAGI. This CDR3 region has 20 residues. CDR3 in amino acids: CASSYLTPSLDRVRNQPQHF. As DNA, the CDR3 is TGTGCCAGCAGTTACCTAACACCATCACTGGACAGGGTCCGCAATCAGCCCCAGCATTTT.

V is TRBV19 and J is TRBJ1-1; D gene ambiguous. V was shortened by 4 bases and J by 0 bases, with 12 bases between the two germline ends. The CDR3 is made up of 15 amino acids. The V gene's germline CDR1 is LNHDA and CDR2 SQIVND (reference sequence). CDR3 region: CASSSDISMNTEAFF. CDR3 coding DNA: TGTGCCAGTAGTAGTGATATATCTATGAACACTGAAGCTTTCTTT.

This clonotype was observed at least ten times. The genes are TRBV6-5 and TRBJ1-5; no clear D. The CDR3 length is 15 residues. V was trimmed by 1 base and J by 1 base, leaving 8 bases between them. The V gene's germline CDR1 is MNHEY and CDR2 SVGAGI. CDR3 sequence: CASSYLGGSNQPQHF. In DNA, the CDR3 is TGTGCCAGCAGTTACTTAGGTGGCAGCAATCAGCCCCAGCATTTT.

The chain carries TRBV6-1 and TRBJ1-5, with D tentatively TRBD1 (5 bases). CDR1 is MNHNS and CDR2 is SASEGT in the germline V gene. The CDR3 runs to 14 residues. Between the trimmed V and J ends, which lost 5 bases and 0 bases, there was a span of 8 bases. The CDR3 loop is CASSRTNSNQPQHF. CDR3 DNA: TGTGCCAGCAGTCGGACAAATAGCAATCAGCCCCAGCATTTT.

This clonotype was observed a few times. The CDR3 region is CSVVPATNTEAFF. The DNA for the CDR3 is TGCAGCGTTGTTCCAGCAACGAACACTGAAGCTTTCTTT. V gene TRBV29-1 combines with J gene TRBJ1-1; D remains ambiguous. The germline V and J ends were trimmed by 4 bases and 1 base, with 10 bases remaining between them. The CDR3 runs to 13 residues. CDR1 is SQVTM and CDR2 is ANQGSEA in the germline V gene.

This clonotype has at least ten counts. The V gene is TRBV7-2, the J gene TRBJ2-5; 13 bases fit TRBD2. The germline V gene has CDR1 SGHTA and CDR2 FQGNSA. V lost 3 bases to trimming and J lost 13 bases; unmatched junction nucleotides: 8. CDR3 length: 14 residues. The CDR3 region is CASSFGLAGEHVYF. In nucleotides, the CDR3 is TGTGCCAGCAGCTTTGGACTAGCGGGGGAGCACGTGTACTTC.

This clonotype showed up many times. V gene TRBV6-1 combines with J gene TRBJ1-2; D may be TRBD1 (6 bases). CDR3 length equals 13 residues. Germline CDR1 is MNHNS and CDR2 is SASEGT. V lost 7 bases and J 8 bases, leaving 17 bases between the germline ends. The CDR3 loop is CASTNSGGSGYTF. CDR3 DNA: TGTGCCAGCACCAACTCGGGGGGCTCAGGCTACACCTTC.